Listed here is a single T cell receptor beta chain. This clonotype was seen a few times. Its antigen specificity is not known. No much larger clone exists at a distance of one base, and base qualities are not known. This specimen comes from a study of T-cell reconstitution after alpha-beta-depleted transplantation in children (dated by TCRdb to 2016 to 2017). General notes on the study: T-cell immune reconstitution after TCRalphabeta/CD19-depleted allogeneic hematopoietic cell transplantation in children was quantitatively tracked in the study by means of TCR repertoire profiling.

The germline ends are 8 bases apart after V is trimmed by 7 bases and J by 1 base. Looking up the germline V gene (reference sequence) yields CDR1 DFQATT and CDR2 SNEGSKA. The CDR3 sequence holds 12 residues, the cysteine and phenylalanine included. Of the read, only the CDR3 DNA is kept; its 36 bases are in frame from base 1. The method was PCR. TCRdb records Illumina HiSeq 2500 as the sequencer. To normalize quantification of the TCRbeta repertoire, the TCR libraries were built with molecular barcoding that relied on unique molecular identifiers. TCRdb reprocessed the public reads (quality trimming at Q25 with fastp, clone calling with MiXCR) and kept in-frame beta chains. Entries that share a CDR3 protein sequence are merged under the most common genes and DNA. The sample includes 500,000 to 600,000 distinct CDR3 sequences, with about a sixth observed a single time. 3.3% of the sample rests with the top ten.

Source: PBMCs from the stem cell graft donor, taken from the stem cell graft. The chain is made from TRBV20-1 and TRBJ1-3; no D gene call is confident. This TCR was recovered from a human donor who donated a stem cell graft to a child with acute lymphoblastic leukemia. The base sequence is TGCAGTGTAAAGGGATCTGGAAACACCATATATTTT. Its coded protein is CSVKGSGNTIYF.